The rows below give T cell receptor beta chains drawn from one sample of a study of CD8+ T cells in alopecia areata. The assay was immunoSEQ multiplex PCR, and TCRdb's table has in-frame clones only and misses some. The sample lists tens of thousands of clones; about three fifths were seen once. The sequencing used CD8+ T cells sorted from blood, collected at week 4, from a patient treated with tofacitinib. The receptors were sampled from a human donor with alopecia areata. Both conserved end residues are part of each CDR3. A D gene is named only where the DNA matches it firmly. Expanded clones get a size class; other rows say once, few or many, or leave the size out.

size	V	D	J	CDR3	DNA
once	TRBV4-3	.	TRBJ2-2	CASSPTLTGELFF	TGCGCCAGCAGCCCCACGCTGACCGGGGAGCTGTTTTTT
.	TRBV29-1	TRBD1	TRBJ1-5	CSVGDRDRGVEPQHF	TGCAGCGTTGGGGACCGGGACAGGGGTGTAGAGCCCCAGCATTTT
.	TRBV30	.	TRBJ2-7	CAWRASAEEQYF	TGTGCCTGGAGAGCGTCAGCGGAGGAGCAGTACTTC
.	TRBV29-1	.	TRBJ1-2	CSVDLGGVYGYTF	TGCAGCGTTGATTTAGGGGGAGTCTATGGCTACACCTTC
few	TRBV4-3	.	TRBJ2-2	CASEAKLNSGELFF	TGCGCCTCGGAGGCGAAATTAAACTCCGGGGAGCTGTTTTTT
few	TRBV7-6	.	TRBJ1-3	CASSPGRGNTIYF	TGTGCCAGCAGCCCGGGACGGGGAAACACCATATATTTT
.	TRBV29-1	TRBD2	TRBJ2-7	CSVEGWELAGKDEQYF	TGCAGCGTTGAAGGTTGGGAACTAGCGGGGAAGGACGAGCAGTACTTC
.	TRBV7-2	.	TRBJ2-5	CASSLDGLLGETQYF	TGTGCCAGCAGCTTAGACGGTTTGTTGGGGGAGACCCAGTACTTC
.	TRBV29-1	TRBD1	TRBJ1-2	CSVVETGSDGYTF	TGCAGCGTTGTAGAGACAGGGTCTGATGGCTACACCTTC
.	TRBV27	TRBD1	TRBJ1-5	CASRPSGGLNSNQPQHF	TGTGCCAGCAGGCCCTCAGGGGGACTCAATAGCAATCAGCCCCAGCATTTT
once	TRBV6-5	.	TRBJ2-7	CASSYSEGAYEQYF	TGTGCCAGCAGTTACTCGGAGGGAGCGTACGAGCAGTACTTC
.	TRBV29-1	.	TRBJ1-2	CSVGGYGYTF	TGCAGCGTTGGGGGCTATGGCTACACCTTC
.	TRBV15	.	TRBJ2-5	CATSSEDTGQETQYF	TGTGCCACCAGCAGTGAAGACACCGGCCAAGAGACCCAGTACTTC
once	TRBV7-2	.	TRBJ2-3	CASSSAKDAPTQYF	TGTGCCAGCAGCTCAGCAAAAGATGCTCCAACGCAGTATTTT
.	TRBV29-1	.	TRBJ2-5	CSVVGAGVETQYF	TGCAGCGTTGTGGGGGCAGGGGTAGAGACCCAGTACTTC